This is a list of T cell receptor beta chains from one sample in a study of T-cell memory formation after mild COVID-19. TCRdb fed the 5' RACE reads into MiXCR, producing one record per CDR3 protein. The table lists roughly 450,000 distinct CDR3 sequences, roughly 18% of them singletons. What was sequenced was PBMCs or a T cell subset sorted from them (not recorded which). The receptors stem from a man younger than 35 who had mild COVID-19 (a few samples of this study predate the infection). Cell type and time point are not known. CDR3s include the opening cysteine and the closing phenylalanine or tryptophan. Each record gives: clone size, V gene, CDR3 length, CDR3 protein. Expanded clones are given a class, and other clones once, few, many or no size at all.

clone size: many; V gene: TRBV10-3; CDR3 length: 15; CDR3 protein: CAITPGGRSNYGYTF
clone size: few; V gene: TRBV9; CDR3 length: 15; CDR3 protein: CASSPRQGVNTEAFF
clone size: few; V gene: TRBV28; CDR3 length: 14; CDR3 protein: CASSRTGSVTEAFF
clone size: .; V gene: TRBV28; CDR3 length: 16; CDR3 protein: CASSLWGGVANTEAFF
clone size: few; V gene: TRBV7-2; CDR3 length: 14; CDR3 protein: CASSPLVAGYEQYF
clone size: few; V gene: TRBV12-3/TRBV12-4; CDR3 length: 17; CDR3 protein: CASSFTRAGVSYNEQFF
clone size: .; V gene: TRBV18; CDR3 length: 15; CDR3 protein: CASSPIGTTTFEQFF
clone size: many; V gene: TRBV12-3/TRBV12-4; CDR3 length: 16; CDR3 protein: CASSFGLAGVQETQYF
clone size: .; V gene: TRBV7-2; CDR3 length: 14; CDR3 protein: CASSFLQGHSPLHF
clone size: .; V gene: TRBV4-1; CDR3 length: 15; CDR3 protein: CASSQVSGKLGELFF
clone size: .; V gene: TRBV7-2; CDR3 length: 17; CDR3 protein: CASSSYGQGTYNSPLHF
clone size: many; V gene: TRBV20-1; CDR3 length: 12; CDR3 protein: CSVRDGRAEAFF
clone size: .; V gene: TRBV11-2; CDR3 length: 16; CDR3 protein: CASSSTTNRRHNEQFF
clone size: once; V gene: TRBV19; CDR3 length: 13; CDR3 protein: CASSIVGANVLTF
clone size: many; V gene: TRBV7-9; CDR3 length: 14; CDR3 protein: CASSPRGGEETQYF
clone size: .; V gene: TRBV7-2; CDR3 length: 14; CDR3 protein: CASSSPGQGNEQFF
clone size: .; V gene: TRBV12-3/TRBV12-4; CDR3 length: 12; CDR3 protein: CASGYGGTEAFF
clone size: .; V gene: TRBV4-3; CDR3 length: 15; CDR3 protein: CASSRRWAPGNTIYF
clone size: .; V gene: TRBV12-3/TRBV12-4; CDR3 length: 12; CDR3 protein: CASSFMVTEAFF
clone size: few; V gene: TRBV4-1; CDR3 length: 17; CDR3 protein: CASSQPWDRLAKNIQYF
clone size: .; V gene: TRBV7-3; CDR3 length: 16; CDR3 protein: CASSLFGGAFTDTQYF
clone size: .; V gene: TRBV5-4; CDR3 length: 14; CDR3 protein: CASSARWNPYEQYF
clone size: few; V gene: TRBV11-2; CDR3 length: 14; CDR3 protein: CASSPLLPPYEQYF
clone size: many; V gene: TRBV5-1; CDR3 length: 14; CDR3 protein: CASSPGDRLETQYF
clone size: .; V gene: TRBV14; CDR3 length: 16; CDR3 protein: CASSQDGGSANYGYTF
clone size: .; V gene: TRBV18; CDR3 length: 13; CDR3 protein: CASSPTLTDTQYF
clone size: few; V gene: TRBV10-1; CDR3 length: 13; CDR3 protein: CASSAGRTDTQYF
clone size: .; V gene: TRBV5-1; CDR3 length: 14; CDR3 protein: CASSQGTSGGIQYF
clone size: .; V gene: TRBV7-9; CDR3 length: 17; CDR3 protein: CASSFIPGQGLGKTQYF
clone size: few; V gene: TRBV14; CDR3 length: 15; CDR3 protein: CASSQLTGRQETQYF
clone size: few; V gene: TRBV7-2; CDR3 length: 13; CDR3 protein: CAGTQTQGGELFF
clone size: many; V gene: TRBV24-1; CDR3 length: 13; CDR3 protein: CATSDGSTDTQYF
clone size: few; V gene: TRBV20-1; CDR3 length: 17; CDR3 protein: CSASGLAGGTSYNEQFF
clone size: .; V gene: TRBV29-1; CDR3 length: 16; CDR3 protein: CSVEGLAGRYSYEQYF
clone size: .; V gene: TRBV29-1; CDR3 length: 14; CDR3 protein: CSAVPTGLNTEAFF
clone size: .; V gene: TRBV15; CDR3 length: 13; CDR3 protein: CATSSETASTQYF
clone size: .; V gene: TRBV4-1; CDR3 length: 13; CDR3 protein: CASSQDQWETQYF
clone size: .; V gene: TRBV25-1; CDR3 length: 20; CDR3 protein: CASSEWGGASISGSTDTQYF
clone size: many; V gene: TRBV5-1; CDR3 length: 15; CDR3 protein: CASSLVLTSYNEQFF
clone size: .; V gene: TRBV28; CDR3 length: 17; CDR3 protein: CASSSPRWGALNEKLFF
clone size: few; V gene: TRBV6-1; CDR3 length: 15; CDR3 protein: CASTTLLGHTRGYTF
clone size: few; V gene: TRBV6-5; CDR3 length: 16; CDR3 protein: CASSSHRMPNSNIQYF
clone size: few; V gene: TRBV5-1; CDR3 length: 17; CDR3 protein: CASSLGWTGTGANVLTF
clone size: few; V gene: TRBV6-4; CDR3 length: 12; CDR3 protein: CASSEGDGEQFF
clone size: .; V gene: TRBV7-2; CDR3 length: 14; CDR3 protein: CASSLMRGNQPQHF
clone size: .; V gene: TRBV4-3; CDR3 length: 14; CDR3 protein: CASSQGRSADEQFF
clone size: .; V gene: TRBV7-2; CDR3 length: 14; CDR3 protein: CASSLHRGLTEAFF
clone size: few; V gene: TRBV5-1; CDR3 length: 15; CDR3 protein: CASSPTAGAGTEAFF
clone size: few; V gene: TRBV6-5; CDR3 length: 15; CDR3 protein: CASSYSSNRVNGYTF
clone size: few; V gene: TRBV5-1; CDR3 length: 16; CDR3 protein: CASSLGGLAGTDTQYF
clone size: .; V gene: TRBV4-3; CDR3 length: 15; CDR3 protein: CASSQVSGAYNEQFF